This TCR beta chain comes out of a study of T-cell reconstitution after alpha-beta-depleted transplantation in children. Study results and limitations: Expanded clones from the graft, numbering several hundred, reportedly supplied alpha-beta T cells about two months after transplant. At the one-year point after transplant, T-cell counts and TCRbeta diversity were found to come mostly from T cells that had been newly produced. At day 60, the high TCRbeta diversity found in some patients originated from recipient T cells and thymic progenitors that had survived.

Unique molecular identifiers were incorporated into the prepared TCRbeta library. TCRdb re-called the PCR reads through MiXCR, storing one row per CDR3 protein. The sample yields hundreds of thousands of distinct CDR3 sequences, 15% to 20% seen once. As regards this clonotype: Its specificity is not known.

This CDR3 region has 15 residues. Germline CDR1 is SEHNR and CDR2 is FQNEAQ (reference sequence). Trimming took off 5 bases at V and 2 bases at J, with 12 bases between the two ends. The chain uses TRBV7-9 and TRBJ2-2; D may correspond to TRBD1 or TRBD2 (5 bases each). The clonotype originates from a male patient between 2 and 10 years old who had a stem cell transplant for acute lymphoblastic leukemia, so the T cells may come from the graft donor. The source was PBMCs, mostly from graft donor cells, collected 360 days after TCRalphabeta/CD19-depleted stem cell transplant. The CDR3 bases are TGTGCCAGCAGCCCCGGGACCGATAACACCGGGGAGCTGTTTTTT. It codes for CASSPGTDNTGELFF.